A selection of T cell receptor beta chains follows, all from one sample in a study of cytomegalovirus exposure and HLA in healthy donors. The table came from immunoSEQ multiplex PCR; TCRdb's copy has only in-frame clones and leaves some out. The sample's table shows 150,000 to 200,000 clones. Sequencing was carried out using PBMCs. The receptors come from a young man in good health and CMV-seronegative. The CDR3 runs from the conserved cysteine through the conserved F or W. The D gene is left open where the match is weak.

v_gene,d_gene,j_gene,CDR3nt,CDR3aa
TRBV27,TRBD1,TRBJ2-6,TGTGCCAGCAGTTTGGTACAGGGGGCGCTTGGGGCCAACGTCCTGACTTTC,CASSLVQGALGANVLTF
TRBV6-1,-,TRBJ1-2,TGTGCCAGCAGCCGACAGTACCCCTCGGTAGGCTACACCTTC,CASSRQYPSVGYTF
TRBV18,-,TRBJ1-3,TGTGCCAGCTCCCAGACGGCGGGGCCTGGAAACACCATATATTTT,CASSQTAGPGNTIYF
TRBV7-2,TRBD1,TRBJ1-1,TGTGCCAGCAGCCCAGACAGGGACCCTAACACTGAAGCTTTCTTT,CASSPDRDPNTEAFF
TRBV5-6,-,TRBJ1-1,TGTGCCAGCAGCTTGAACAGCGAAGCTTTCTTT,CASSLNSEAFF
TRBV11-2,-,TRBJ2-7,TGTGCCAGCAGCTTAGATCTACGGGGGAGGCCCTACGAGCAGTACTTC,CASSLDLRGRPYEQYF
TRBV9,-,TRBJ2-7,TGTGCCAGCAGCGTAGCAACAGGCTACCCCGAGCAGTACTTC,CASSVATGYPEQYF
TRBV6-6,TRBD1,TRBJ2-5,TGTGCCAGCAGCCGCCCGGGACAGGGGCAAGAGACCCAGTACTTC,CASSRPGQGQETQYF
TRBV4-2,TRBD2,TRBJ2-5,TGTGCCAGCAGCCAAGACCCAAGGGGACTAGCGGGCGGAGAGACCCAGTACTTC,CASSQDPRGLAGGETQYF
TRBV29-1,-,TRBJ1-5,TGCAGCGTTGAATCCGGTGTTGGCAATCAGCCCCAGCATTTT,CSVESGVGNQPQHF
TRBV19,TRBD2,TRBJ2-3,TGTGCCAGTAGTAGACGAAGCGGGGCCAGCACAGATACGCAGTATTTT,CASSRRSGASTDTQYF
TRBV5-5,TRBD1,TRBJ1-4,TGTGCCAGCTCGGACAGGGGATATGAAAAACTGTTTTTT,CASSDRGYEKLFF
TRBV7-9,-,TRBJ1-1,TGTGCCAGCACCCCAACGGAGGGAACAAACACTGAAGCTTTCTTT,CASTPTEGTNTEAFF
TRBV7-7,TRBD2,TRBJ2-1,TGTGCCAGCAGCTCGGGACTAGCGGGAGGAGTTCGGGAGCAGTTCTTC,CASSSGLAGGVREQFF
TRBV30,-,TRBJ2-2,TGTGCCTGGAGTGTAGCCAGCGCCCTACCCGCAAACACCGGGGAGCTGTTTTTT,CAWSVASALPANTGELFF
TRBV5-1,-,TRBJ2-7,TGCGCCAGCAGTGGCGCAGGTGACTCCTACGAGCAGTACTTC,CASSGAGDSYEQYF
TRBV11-1,TRBD2,TRBJ2-2,TGTGCCAGCACCTGGACTAGCGGGAATTCCGGGGAGCTGTTTTTT,CASTWTSGNSGELFF
TRBV19,TRBD2,TRBJ2-3,TGTGCCAGTAGTACCCACTATAGCGGGAGTTACACAGATACGCAGTATTTT,CASSTHYSGSYTDTQYF
TRBV5-1,-,TRBJ1-4,TGCGCCAGCAGCTTGGTCGGGGGGACTAATGAAAAACTGTTTTTT,CASSLVGGTNEKLFF
TRBV5-4,-,TRBJ2-1,TGTGCCAGCAGCAGGGACAACGAACAAGGCAATGAGCAGTTCTTC,CASSRDNEQGNEQFF
TRBV12-5,-,TRBJ1-1,TGTGCTAGTGGTTTGTGGCCGAACACTGAAGCTTTCTTT,CASGLWPNTEAFF
TRBV4-3,-,TRBJ1-5,TGCGCCAGCAGCCAAGGCCCACAGCAGCCCCAGCATTTT,CASSQGPQQPQHF
TRBV7-8,TRBD1,TRBJ1-2,TGTGCCAGCAGCTTATCACAGGGGATCTATGGCTACACCTTC,CASSLSQGIYGYTF
TRBV7-9,TRBD2,TRBJ2-7,TGTGCCAGCAGCTTTATGCGGGGGGTCGGAGGGCACGAGCAGTACTTC,CASSFMRGVGGHEQYF
TRBV14,TRBD2,TRBJ2-7,TGTGCCAGCAGCCCCACTAGCGGGGGTTCCTACGAGCAGTACTTC,CASSPTSGGSYEQYF
TRBV30,-,TRBJ1-2,TGTGCCTGGGGTTATCAAACACAGACTAACTATGGCTACACCTTC,CAWGYQTQTNYGYTF
TRBV28,TRBD1,TRBJ1-5,TGTGCCAGCAGTCGGGACAGAAATCAGCCCCAGCATTTT,CASSRDRNQPQHF
TRBV4-1,TRBD1,TRBJ1-2,TGCGCCAGCAGCCAAGCCGGGACAGGGCGCCGTCGAGGCTACACCTTC,CASSQAGTGRRRGYTF
TRBV11-2,-,TRBJ2-7,TGTGCCAGCAGCTTATACGCGGGACCCTCCTACGAGCAGTACTTC,CASSLYAGPSYEQYF
TRBV9,TRBD1,TRBJ1-2,TGTGCCAGCAGCGTAGCCCCGACTCCGGGACAGGGGGCGGAAGGCTACACCTTC,CASSVAPTPGQGAEGYTF
TRBV4-1,TRBD2,TRBJ2-7,TGCGCCAGCAGCCAAGATTCCGGCGGGCTAGCGGGAGTCTACGAGCAGTACTTC,CASSQDSGGLAGVYEQYF
TRBV6-5,-,TRBJ2-5,TGTGCCAGCACCTCACAGGGACAAGAGACCCAGTACTTC,CASTSQGQETQYF
TRBV15,TRBD2,TRBJ2-7,TGTGCCACCAGGGGCGGGGGGGTTGGCGAGCAGTACTTC,CATRGGGVGEQYF
TRBV30,TRBD1,TRBJ2-7,TGTGCCTGGGAACAGGGGTCAGAGCAGTACTTC,CAWEQGSEQYF
TRBV5-1,-,TRBJ2-5,TGCGCCAGCAGCCGCACATTGGGCGAATCAAAAGAGACCCAGTACTTC,CASSRTLGESKETQYF
TRBV5-6,TRBD2,TRBJ2-1,TGTGCCAGCAGCTTGGCTAGCGGGGGGGGCTTTGAGCAGTTCTTC,CASSLASGGGFEQFF
TRBV6-1,TRBD2,TRBJ2-7,TGTGCCAGCAGTACGACTAGCGGCTCCTACGAGCAGTACTTC,CASSTTSGSYEQYF
TRBV4-3,-,TRBJ1-1,TGCGCCAGCAGCCAGTGGGTAGAGGGCACTGAAGCTTTCTTT,CASSQWVEGTEAFF
TRBV7-6,-,TRBJ2-6,TGTGCCAGCAGCCCTACGCTGCGCTCTGGGGCCAACGTCCTGACTTTC,CASSPTLRSGANVLTF
TRBV18,TRBD1,TRBJ2-5,TGTGCCAGCTCACCCCAGGGACAGGGGGCGAGGGAGCAGTACTTC,CASSPQGQGAREQYF
TRBV12-5,-,TRBJ1-5,TGTGCTAGTGGTTTGGGGAGTTATAGCAATCAGCCCCAGCATTTT,CASGLGSYSNQPQHF
TRBV5-1,TRBD2,TRBJ2-5,TGCGCCAGCAGCTTGGCCTCTGCTAGCGGGCAAGAGACCCAGTACTTC,CASSLASASGQETQYF
TRBV2,-,TRBJ1-2,TGTGCCAGCAGTATGGAGTTATATGGCTACACCTTC,CASSMELYGYTF
TRBV5-6,-,TRBJ1-3,TGTGCCAGCAGCTCCTACCGCTTGGACAGCAAGTCTGGAAACACCATATATTTT,CASSSYRLDSKSGNTIYF
TRBV6-5,TRBD1,TRBJ2-7,TGTGCCAGCAGGCTGGGACAGGGGGGCTCCTACGAGCAGTACTTC,CASRLGQGGSYEQYF